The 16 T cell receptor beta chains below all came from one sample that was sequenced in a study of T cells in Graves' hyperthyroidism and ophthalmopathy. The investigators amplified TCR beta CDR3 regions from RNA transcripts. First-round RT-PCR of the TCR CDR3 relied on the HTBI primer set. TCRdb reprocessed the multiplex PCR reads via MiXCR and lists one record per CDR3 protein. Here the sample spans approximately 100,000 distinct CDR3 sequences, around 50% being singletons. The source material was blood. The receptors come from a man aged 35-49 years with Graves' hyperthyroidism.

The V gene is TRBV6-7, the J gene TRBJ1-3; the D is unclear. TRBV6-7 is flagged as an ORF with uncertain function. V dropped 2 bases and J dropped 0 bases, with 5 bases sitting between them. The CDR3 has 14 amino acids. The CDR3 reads CASSYGNSGNTIYF. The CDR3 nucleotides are TGTGCCAGCAGTTACGGGAACTCTGGAAACACCATATATTTT.

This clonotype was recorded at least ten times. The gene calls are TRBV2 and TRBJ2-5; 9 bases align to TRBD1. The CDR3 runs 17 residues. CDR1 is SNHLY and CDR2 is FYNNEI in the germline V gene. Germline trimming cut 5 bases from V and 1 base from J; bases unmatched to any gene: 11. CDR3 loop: CASSPHLGQGIQETQYF. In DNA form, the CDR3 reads TGTGCCAGCAGTCCCCACCTGGGACAGGGAATCCAAGAGACCCAGTACTTC.

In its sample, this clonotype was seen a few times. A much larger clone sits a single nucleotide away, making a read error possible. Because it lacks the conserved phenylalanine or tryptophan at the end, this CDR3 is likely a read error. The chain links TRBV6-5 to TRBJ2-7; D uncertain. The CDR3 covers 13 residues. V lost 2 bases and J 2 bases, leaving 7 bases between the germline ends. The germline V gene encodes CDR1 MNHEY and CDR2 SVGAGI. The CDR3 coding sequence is TGTGCCAGCAGTTACGGGGTTACCTACGAGCAGTACCTC. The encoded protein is CASSYGVTYEQYL.

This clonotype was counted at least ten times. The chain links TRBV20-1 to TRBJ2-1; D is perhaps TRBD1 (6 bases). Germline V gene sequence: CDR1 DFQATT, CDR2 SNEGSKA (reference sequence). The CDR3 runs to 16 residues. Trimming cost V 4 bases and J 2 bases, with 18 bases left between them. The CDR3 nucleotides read TGCAGTGCTATCGCCTCAGGGGACACAGCCTACAATGAGCAGTTCTTC. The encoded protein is CSAIASGDTAYNEQFF.

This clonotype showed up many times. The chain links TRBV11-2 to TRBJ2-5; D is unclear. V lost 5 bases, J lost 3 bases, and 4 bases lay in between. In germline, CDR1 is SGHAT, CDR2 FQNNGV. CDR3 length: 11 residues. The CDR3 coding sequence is TGTGCCAGCAGCGTGAAAGAGACCCAGTACTTC. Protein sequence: CASSVKETQYF.

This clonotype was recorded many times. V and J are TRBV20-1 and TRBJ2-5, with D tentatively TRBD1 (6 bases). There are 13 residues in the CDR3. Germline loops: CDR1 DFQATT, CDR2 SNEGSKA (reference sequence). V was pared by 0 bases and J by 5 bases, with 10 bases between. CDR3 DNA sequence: TGCAGTGCTAGAGACAGGGGTGGGGAGACCCAGTACTTC. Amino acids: CSARDRGGETQYF.

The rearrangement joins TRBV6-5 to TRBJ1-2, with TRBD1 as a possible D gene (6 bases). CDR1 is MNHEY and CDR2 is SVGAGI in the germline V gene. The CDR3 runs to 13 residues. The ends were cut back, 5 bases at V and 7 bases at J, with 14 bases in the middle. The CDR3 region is CASSDLAGVGYTF. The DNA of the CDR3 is TGTGCCAGCAGTGACCTCGCAGGGGTTGGCTACACCTTC.

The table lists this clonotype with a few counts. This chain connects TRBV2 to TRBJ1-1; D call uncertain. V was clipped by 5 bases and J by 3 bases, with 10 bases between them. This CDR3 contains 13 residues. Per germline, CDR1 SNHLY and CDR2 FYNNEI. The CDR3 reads CASSSTGDTEAFF. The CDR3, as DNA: TGTGCCAGCAGTTCCACTGGGGACACTGAAGCTTTCTTT.

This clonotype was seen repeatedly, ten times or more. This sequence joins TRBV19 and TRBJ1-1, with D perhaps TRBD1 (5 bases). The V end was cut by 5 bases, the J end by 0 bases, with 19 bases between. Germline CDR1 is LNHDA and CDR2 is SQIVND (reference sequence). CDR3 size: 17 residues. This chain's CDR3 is CASSPWTISSMNTEAFF. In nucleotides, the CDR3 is TGTGCCAGTAGTCCCTGGACAATCTCTAGCATGAACACTGAAGCTTTCTTT.

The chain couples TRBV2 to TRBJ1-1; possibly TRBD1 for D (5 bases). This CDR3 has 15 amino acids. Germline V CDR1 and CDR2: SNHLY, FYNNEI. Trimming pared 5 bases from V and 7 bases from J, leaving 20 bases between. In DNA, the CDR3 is TGTGCCAGCAGTCGAGAAACGGGGGTCTACTTTGAAGCTTTCTTT. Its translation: CASSRETGVYFEAFF.

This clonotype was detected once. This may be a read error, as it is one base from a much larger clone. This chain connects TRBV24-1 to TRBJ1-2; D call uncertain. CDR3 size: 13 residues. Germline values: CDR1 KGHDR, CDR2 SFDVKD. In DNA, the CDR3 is TGTGCCAACTCTACTAACCTTAACTGTGGCTACACCTTC. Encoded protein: CANSTNLNCGYTF.

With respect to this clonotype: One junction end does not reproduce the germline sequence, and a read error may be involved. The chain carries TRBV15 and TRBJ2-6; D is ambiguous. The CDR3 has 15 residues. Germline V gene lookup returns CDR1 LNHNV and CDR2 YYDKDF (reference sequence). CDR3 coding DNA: TGTGCTACCAGCAGCGAGAACACCGGGGCCAACGTCCTGACTTTC. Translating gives CATSSENTGANVLTF.

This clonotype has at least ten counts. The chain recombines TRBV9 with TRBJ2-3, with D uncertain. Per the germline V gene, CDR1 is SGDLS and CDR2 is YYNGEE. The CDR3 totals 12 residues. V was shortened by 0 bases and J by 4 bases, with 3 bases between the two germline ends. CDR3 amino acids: CASSVEADTQYF. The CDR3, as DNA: TGTGCCAGCAGCGTAGAAGCAGATACGCAGTATTTT.

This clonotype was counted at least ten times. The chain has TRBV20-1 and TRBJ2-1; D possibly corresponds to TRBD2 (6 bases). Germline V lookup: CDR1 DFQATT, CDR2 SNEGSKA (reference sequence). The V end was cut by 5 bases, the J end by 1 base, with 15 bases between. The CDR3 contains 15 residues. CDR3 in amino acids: CSAGSLEGSYNEQFF. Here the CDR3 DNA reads TGCAGTGCTGGTAGTCTGGAGGGGTCCTACAATGAGCAGTTCTTC.

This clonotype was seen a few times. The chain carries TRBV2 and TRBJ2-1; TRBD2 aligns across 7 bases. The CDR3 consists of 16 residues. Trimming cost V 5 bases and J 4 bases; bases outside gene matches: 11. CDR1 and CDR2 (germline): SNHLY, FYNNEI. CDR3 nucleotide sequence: TGTGCCAGCAGTTTCTTTCTTGGCGGGGGATACAATGAGCAGTTCTTC. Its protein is CASSFFLGGGYNEQFF.

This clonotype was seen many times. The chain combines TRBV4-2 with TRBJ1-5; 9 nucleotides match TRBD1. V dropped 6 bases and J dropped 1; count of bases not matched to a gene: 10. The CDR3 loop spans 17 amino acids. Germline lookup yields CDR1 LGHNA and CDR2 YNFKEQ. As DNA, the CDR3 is TGTGCCAGCAGTCCACAACAGGGGGCAGTGAGCAATCAGCCCCAGCATTTT. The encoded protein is CASSPQQGAVSNQPQHF.